One sample yielded the 10 T cell receptor beta chains listed below, sequenced in a study of T cells after posttransplantation cyclophosphamide (dated by TCRdb to the mid-2010s). Libraries were prepared through the immunoSEQ multiplex PCR assay. The clones in this table, taken by TCRdb from immuneACCESS, are in-frame only. Not every clone is retained; where verified, under half of the shortfall comes from an unresolved V gene, and the cause of the rest is unknown. This sample is represented by 20,000 to 25,000 clones, with no singletons among them. Of the sample, less than 5.5% falls within the top ten clones. Sequenced material: PBMCs. These receptors came from a woman aged 45-59 years in good health, CMV-negative, and a related stem cell transplant donor.

This clone has a count of ten or more. The chain is built from TRBV30 and TRBJ2-2; TRBD2 is a possible D gene (6 bases). CDR3 length equals 15 residues. The V gene lost 2 bases and the J gene lost 6 bases, with 16 bases spanning the gap. Germline CDR1 is GTSNPN and CDR2 is SVGIG (reference sequence). CDR3 nucleotides: TGTGCCTGGAGTAGGAGGGAGCTTAACTCCGGGGAGCTGTTTTTT. It specifies CAWSRRELNSGELFF.

This clone was seen repeatedly, ten times or more. This sequence joins TRBV9 and TRBJ2-1, with 7 bases lining up with TRBD2. CDR1 SGDLS and CDR2 YYNGEE come from the germline V gene. Trimming at V came to 3 bases and at J to 3 bases, leaving 9 bases not matched to a gene. The CDR3 contains 16 residues. CDR3 nucleotides: TGTGCCAGCAGCGATCCTAGCGGAGGGTTCTACAATGAGCAGTTCTTC. It codes for CASSDPSGGFYNEQFF. The full variable domain, rest sourced from reference TRBV9 and TRBJ2-1, is DSGVTQTPKHLITATGQRVTLRCSPRSGDLSVYWYQQSLDQGLQFLIQYYNGEERAKGNILERFSAQQFPDLHSELNLSSLELGDSALYFCASSDPSGGFYNEQFFGPGTRLTVL.

The table lists this clone with many counts. The rearrangement joins TRBV6-6 to TRBJ2-5; 7 positions match TRBD1. Germline V CDR1 and CDR2: MNHNY, SVGAGI (reference sequence). The CDR3 loop spans 15 amino acids. V was pared by 2 bases and J by 2 bases, with 5 bases of the junction left unmatched. As DNA, the CDR3 is TGTGCCAGCAGTTACCAGGGGGACACACAAGAGACCCAGTACTTC. Its protein is CASSYQGDTQETQYF.

This clone occurred many times. The gene calls are TRBV7-2 and TRBJ2-2; D call uncertain. Trimming shortened V by 4 bases and J by 9 bases, and 15 bases separated the two germline ends. Germline CDR1 SGHTA, CDR2 FQGNSA. The CDR3 contains 14 residues. CDR3 nucleotides: TGTGCCAGCAGCTCCTTAACTACCTCCCGGGAGCTGTTTTTT. It codes for CASSSLTTSRELFF. Full variable domain (rest looked up from reference TRBV7-2 and TRBJ2-2): GAGVSQSPSNKVTEKGKDVELRCDPISGHTALYWYRQSLGQGLEFLIYFQGNSAPDKSGLPSDRFSAERTGGSVSTLTIQRTQQEDSAVYLCASSSLTTSRELFFGEGSRLTVL.

This clone was seen repeatedly, ten times or more. This rearrangement joins TRBV7-2 to TRBJ2-2; D perhaps matches TRBD2 (6 bases). The germline V gene encodes CDR1 SGHTA and CDR2 FQGNSA. With 5 bases removed from V and 1 base from J, the gap between germline ends came to 14 bases. The CDR3 runs to 16 residues. In DNA form, the CDR3 reads TGTGCCAGCAGCCCCTCCGCCGGGGGGAACACCGGGGAGCTGTTTTTT. Translated, it gives CASSPSAGGNTGELFF.

This clone was counted many times. The chain recombines TRBV5-1 with TRBJ2-5; TRBD2 agrees at 9 bases. The CDR3 spans 16 residues. The germline V gene encodes CDR1 SGHRS and CDR2 YFSETQ. The ends lost 0 bases at V and 6 bases at J; junction bases unmatched: 9. The CDR3 DNA follows: TGCGCCAGCAGCTTGGGGATACGCGGGGGGGAGAAGACCCAGTACTTC. Translation gives CASSLGIRGGEKTQYF.

This clone was detected many times. The V and J genes are TRBV27 and TRBJ2-2; tentative D call: TRBD1 (6 bases). CDR1 and CDR2 (germline): MNHEY, SMNVEV (reference sequence). The CDR3 covers 14 residues. CDR3 sequence reads: CTARTDSNTGELFF. CDR3 nucleotide sequence: TGTACGGCTAGGACAGATTCGAACACCGGGGAGCTGTTTTTT.

Many counts were recorded for this clone. V usage is TRBV6-5 and J usage is TRBJ2-1; 13 bases match TRBD2. Germline CDR1 and CDR2: MNHEY and SVGAGI. J lost 5 bases, V lost 1 base, and 2 bases had no gene match. The CDR3 contains 16 residues. CDR3 in DNA: TGTGCCAGCAGTTACTTACTAGCGGGAGGGGACAATGAGCAGTTCTTC. Its translation is CASSYLLAGGDNEQFF.

In this sample, this clone turned up many times. Other DNA variants within this sample encode the same CDR3. V usage is TRBV7-3 and J usage is TRBJ1-1; 9 bases match TRBD1. V dropped 3 bases and J dropped 3; count of bases not matched to a gene: 2. The CDR3 loop spans 14 amino acids. Germline V CDR1 and CDR2: SGHTA, FQGTGA. CDR3 region: CASSLTGGDTEAFF. The DNA of the CDR3 is TGTGCCAGCAGCTTGACAGGGGGAGACACTGAAGCTTTCTTT.

In this sample, this clone turned up many times. The chain links TRBV2 to TRBJ1-1, with a weak D call TRBD1 (5 bases). V lost 5 bases and J lost 7, with 17 bases in between. The CDR3 extends over 14 amino acids. CDR1 SNHLY and CDR2 FYNNEI come from the germline V gene. The CDR3 loop reads CASSQLRGGGEAFF. The CDR3 bases are TGTGCCAGCAGTCAGCTGCGGGGGGGTGGTGAAGCTTTCTTT.